Presented here are 17 T cell receptor beta chains from one specimen sequenced in a study of T cell responses to AZD1222 COVID-19 vaccine. Assay used: immunoSEQ multiplex PCR; TCRdb lists only in-frame clones, some missing. The table lists approximately 120,000 clones, about 87% of them singletons, with 4.4% in the top ten. The specimen comprised peripheral blood, sampled 28 days after the second AZD1222 dose. The receptors come from an adult who received the AZD1222 COVID-19 vaccine.

The rearrangement joins TRBV28 to TRBJ2-7; TRBD2 matches 9 bases. V lost 6 bases to trimming and J lost 0 bases; unmatched junction nucleotides: 6. The germline V gene encodes CDR1 MDHEN and CDR2 SYDVKM. The CDR3 sequence is 15 residues long. Here the CDR3 DNA reads TGTGCCAGCAGGGAGATTAGCGGGAGCTCCTACGAGCAGTACTTC. This translates into CASREISGSSYEQYF.

V is TRBV5-5 and J is TRBJ1-1; tentatively, D is TRBD1 (5 bases). The CDR3 length is 12 residues. The germline V and J ends were trimmed by 3 bases and 6 bases, with 9 bases remaining between them. Germline V gene lookup returns CDR1 SGHKS and CDR2 YYEKEE (reference sequence). CDR3 sequence reads: CASSSRGPEAFF. The DNA of the CDR3 is TGTGCCAGCAGCTCCCGGGGCCCTGAAGCTTTCTTT.

The rearrangement joins TRBV11-2 to TRBJ1-3; D call uncertain. The CDR3 length is 12 residues. V lost 0 bases to trimming and J lost 4 bases, with 1 base between them. Germline V gene sequence: CDR1 SGHAT, CDR2 FQNNGV. CDR3 sequence: CASSLEGNTIYF. The CDR3 DNA is TGTGCCAGCAGCTTAGAAGGAAACACCATATATTTT.

The genes are TRBV28 and TRBJ2-7; 13 bases are shared with TRBD2. Germline loops: CDR1 MDHEN, CDR2 SYDVKM. This CDR3 region has 16 residues. The V segment lost 4 bases and the J segment 2 bases; nucleotides outside the gene matches: 5. DNA for the CDR3: TGTGCCAGCAGTTCCGTACTAGCGGGAGGGGCCTACGAGCAGTACTTC. This codes for CASSSVLAGGAYEQYF.

The chain has TRBV7-2 and TRBJ1-2; D is ambiguous. Per germline, CDR1 SGHTA and CDR2 FQGNSA. Trimming took 3 bases from V and 4 from J, leaving 15 bases between them. The CDR3 is 15 amino acids. The DNA for the CDR3 is TGTGCCAGCAGCTTTAACCCAGGAAGGGCCTATGGCTACACCTTC. It is translated as CASSFNPGRAYGYTF.

The chain employs TRBV29-1 and TRBJ1-1, with 8 bases identical to TRBD1. The CDR3 is 15 residues long. CDR1 and CDR2 (germline): SQVTM, ANQGSEA. The V gene end was trimmed by 5 bases and the J gene end by 6 bases; junction bases not matched to a gene: 14. The CDR3 DNA sequence: TGCAGCGTTTCGGGAAACCAGGGGGCGAAGTCTGAAGCTTTCTTT. As protein: CSVSGNQGAKSEAFF.

The chain employs TRBV21-1 and TRBJ2-2; TRBD1 was called by the table and not checked on the DNA. TRBV21-1 is a known pseudogene. The CDR3 consists of 16 residues. The CDR3 loop reads CASSVFGRVNTGELFF. Written as DNA, the CDR3 is TGTGCCAGCAGCGTATTTGGCAGGGTAAACACCGGGGAGCTGTTTTTT.

V usage is TRBV9 and J usage is TRBJ2-7; 11 bases are a match to TRBD1. The V and J ends lost 4 bases and 4 bases, in that order; junction bases with no gene match: 7. Germline values: CDR1 SGDLS, CDR2 YYNGEE. The CDR3 has 15 residues. The CDR3 nucleotides read TGTGCCAGCAGCAGGACAGGGGGCGCGACTTACGAGCAGTACTTC. Translating it yields CASSRTGGATYEQYF. The complete variable domain, with remaining parts taken from reference TRBV9 and TRBJ2-7, reads DSGVTQTPKHLITATGQRVTLRCSPRSGDLSVYWYQQSLDQGLQFLIQYYNGEERAKGNILERFSAQQFPDLHSELNLSSLELGDSALYFCASSRTGGATYEQYFGPGTRLTVT.

The V and J genes are TRBV6-2 or TRBV6-3 and TRBJ2-7; 9 bases agree with TRBD1. CDR1 MNHEY and CDR2 SVGEGT come from the germline V gene. V lost 2 bases, J lost 6 bases, and 8 bases stayed unmatched. The CDR3 loop spans 15 amino acids. For the CDR3, the DNA is TGTGCCAGCAGTTACGGGGGACAGGGAGGTCTCGAGCAGTACTTC. Its protein product is CASSYGGQGGLEQYF.

The V call is TRBV20-1, the J call TRBJ2-3; either TRBD1 or TRBD2 may fit D (5 bases each). V was cut by 5 bases and J by 4 bases, with 7 bases left in between. The CDR3 has 11 residues. Germline loops: CDR1 DFQATT, CDR2 SNEGSKA (reference sequence). In nucleotides, the CDR3 is TGCAGTGCTGGGGGACCAGATACGCAGTATTTT. Its translation: CSAGGPDTQYF.

CDR3 protein: CSASLGFETQYF. CDR3 nucleotide sequence: TGCAGTGCTAGTTTGGGTTTCGAGACCCAGTACTTC. The rearrangement uses TRBV20-1 and TRBJ2-5, with D hard to call. This CDR3 spans 12 amino acids. The V gene lost 3 bases and the J gene lost 5 bases, with 10 bases spanning the gap. Germline V CDR1 and CDR2: DFQATT, SNEGSKA (reference sequence).

This clone was seen just once. This chain links TRBV5-1 with TRBJ2-7; no reliable D call. The CDR3 is 12 residues long. V lost 2 bases, J lost 3 bases, and 6 bases lay in between. Looked up from germline, CDR1 is SGHRS and CDR2 is YFSETQ. CDR3 DNA: TGCGCCAGCAGCTTAGACATCTACGAGCAGTACTTC. As protein: CASSLDIYEQYF.

This clone was seen only a few times. This chain uses TRBV25-1 with TRBJ1-1; a possible D gene is TRBD1 (5 bases). V lost 4 bases to trimming and J lost 5 bases, with 11 bases between them. The CDR3 sequence is 13 residues long. Germline lookup yields CDR1 MGHDK and CDR2 SYGVNS. The CDR3 DNA sequence: TGTGCCAGCAGTGTGGAAGGGGTGACTGAAGCTTTCTTT. This translates into CASSVEGVTEAFF.

The chain carries TRBV7-8 and TRBJ1-1; a possible D gene is TRBD1 (5 bases). The CDR3 extends over 14 amino acids. Trimming took off 0 bases at V and 3 bases at J, with 8 bases between the two ends. Germline assignment: CDR1 SGHVS and CDR2 FQNEAQ. In DNA form, the CDR3 reads TGTGCCAGCAGCTTAGCGGGGACTTACACTGAAGCTTTCTTT. This sequence encodes CASSLAGTYTEAFF.

A single count supports this clone. This rearrangement joins TRBV19 to TRBJ2-1, with 8 bases lining up with TRBD1. With V trimmed by 3 bases and J by 8 bases, 6 bases remained unmatched. The CDR3 has 14 residues. Germline lookup yields CDR1 LNHDA and CDR2 SQIVND (reference sequence). The CDR3 protein is CASSMDRDNDEQFF. The DNA for the CDR3 is TGTGCCAGTAGTATGGACAGGGATAACGATGAGCAGTTCTTC.

The chain uses TRBV7-8 and TRBJ2-2; D perhaps matches TRBD1 (6 bases). The CDR3 is 17 amino acids. CDR1 and CDR2 from the germline V gene are SGHVS and FQNEAQ. V was trimmed by 5 bases and J by 0 bases, leaving 16 bases between them. CDR3 region: CASSLRTVGPNTGELFF. The CDR3 nucleotides read TGTGCCAGCAGCCTGCGGACAGTTGGACCGAACACCGGGGAGCTGTTTTTT.

The chain links TRBV15 to TRBJ1-4; unclear D gene. Between the trimmed V and J ends, which lost 1 base and 0 bases, there was a span of 9 bases. The germline CDR1 and CDR2 sequences are LNHNV and YYDKDF (reference sequence). This CDR3 has 16 amino acids. The CDR3 protein is CATSRVGGATNEKLFF. The CDR3 nucleotides are TGTGCCACCAGCAGAGTAGGAGGAGCAACTAATGAAAAACTGTTTTTT.